Listed below are T cell receptor beta chains from one sample, sequenced in a study of a mutant IDH1 vaccine in newly diagnosed glioma. Produced via immunoSEQ multiplex PCR; TCRdb's table is partial and in-frame only. This repertoire shows approximately 70,000 clones, just over 85% found once; its top ten account for 2.9%. Sequencing used PBMCs, obtained from a glioma patient treated with radiotherapy, temozolomide or both. The receptors stem from a young man with glioma. The CDR3 runs from the conserved cysteine through the conserved F or W. The order of the fields is CDR3 protein, CDR3 DNA, V gene, clone size, D gene, J gene. D genes are given only for firm matches. Only some rows state a clone size, as once, few, many or a class for expanded clones.

CDR3 protein: CASTSSPAGGSTDTQYF; CDR3 DNA: TGTGCCAGCACTAGTTCCCCCGCGGGGGGAAGTACAGATACGCAGTATTTT; V gene: TRBV9; clone size: -; D gene: TRBD2; J gene: TRBJ2-3
CDR3 protein: CASSSLGGAEAFF; CDR3 DNA: TGTGCCAGCAGTTCGCTCGGGGGGGCTGAAGCTTTCTTT; V gene: TRBV10-3; clone size: -; D gene: -; J gene: TRBJ1-1
CDR3 protein: CAWISRQPQHF; CDR3 DNA: TGTGCCTGGATCTCACGTCAGCCCCAGCATTTT; V gene: TRBV30; clone size: -; D gene: -; J gene: TRBJ1-5
CDR3 protein: CASSFNPRDTIYF; CDR3 DNA: TGTGCCAGCAGCTTTAATCCCCGAGACACCATATATTTT; V gene: TRBV13; clone size: -; D gene: -; J gene: TRBJ1-3
CDR3 protein: CASSSHSGGSYEQYF; CDR3 DNA: TGTGCCAGCAGCTCTCATTCGGGGGGCTCCTACGAGCAGTACTTC; V gene: TRBV9; clone size: -; D gene: TRBD2; J gene: TRBJ2-7
CDR3 protein: CASSPNRGSSSYNEQFF; CDR3 DNA: TGTGCCAGCAGCCCCAACCGGGGGTCGAGCTCCTACAATGAGCAGTTCTTC; V gene: TRBV21-1; clone size: -; D gene: -; J gene: TRBJ2-1
CDR3 protein: CASSVPQGTTGELFF; CDR3 DNA: TGTGCCAGTAGTGTACCACAGGGAACCACCGGGGAGCTGTTTTTT; V gene: TRBV19; clone size: -; D gene: -; J gene: TRBJ2-2
CDR3 protein: CASSAGTTSNQPQHF; CDR3 DNA: TGTGCCAGCAGCGCCGGGACCACGAGCAATCAGCCCCAGCATTTT; V gene: TRBV5-4; clone size: -; D gene: -; J gene: TRBJ1-5
CDR3 protein: CASSRTGRSTDTQYF; CDR3 DNA: TGTGCCAGCAGCCGAACGGGACGGAGCACAGATACGCAGTATTTT; V gene: TRBV6-5; clone size: -; D gene: -; J gene: TRBJ2-3
CDR3 protein: CASSLGTGLAPLHF; CDR3 DNA: TGTGCCAGCAGCTTAGGGACAGGGTTGGCACCCCTCCACTTT; V gene: TRBV5-6; clone size: -; D gene: TRBD1; J gene: TRBJ1-6
CDR3 protein: CASRSRDRINEKLFF; CDR3 DNA: TGTGCCAGTAGGAGCCGGGACAGGATTAATGAAAAACTGTTTTTT; V gene: TRBV19; clone size: -; D gene: TRBD1; J gene: TRBJ1-4
CDR3 protein: CATSRVPSGSTGELFF; CDR3 DNA: TGTGCCACCAGCAGAGTGCCTAGCGGAAGCACCGGGGAGCTGTTTTTT; V gene: TRBV15; clone size: -; D gene: TRBD2; J gene: TRBJ2-2
CDR3 protein: CASSQELYGGNYGNTIYF; CDR3 DNA: TGCGCCAGCAGCCAAGAACTGTATGGGGGAAATTACGGAAACACCATATATTTT; V gene: TRBV4-1; clone size: -; D gene: -; J gene: TRBJ1-3
CDR3 protein: CASSSGFRGFRAFF; CDR3 DNA: TGTGCCAGCAGTTCCGGGTTCAGAGGCTTTAGGGCTTTCTTT; V gene: TRBV27; clone size: -; D gene: -; J gene: TRBJ1-1
CDR3 protein: CASSLAVSSNEQYF; CDR3 DNA: TGCGCCAGCAGCTTGGCGGTGAGCAGCAACGAGCAGTACTTC; V gene: TRBV5-1; clone size: -; D gene: -; J gene: TRBJ2-7
CDR3 protein: CASSLEQGFSGYTF; CDR3 DNA: TGTGCCAGCAGCTTGGAGCAGGGTTTCTCTGGCTACACCTTC; V gene: TRBV5-5; clone size: -; D gene: -; J gene: TRBJ1-2
CDR3 protein: CASSEELSRDTQYF; CDR3 DNA: TGCGCCAGCAGTGAAGAACTAAGTCGAGATACGCAGTATTTT; V gene: TRBV10-1; clone size: -; D gene: -; J gene: TRBJ2-3
CDR3 protein: CAWSVGPQGLGPQHF; CDR3 DNA: TGTGCCTGGAGTGTAGGGCCACAGGGGTTGGGGCCCCAGCATTTT; V gene: TRBV30; clone size: few; D gene: TRBD1; J gene: TRBJ1-5
CDR3 protein: CASSLVGPGRPGELFF; CDR3 DNA: TGCGCCAGCAGCTTGGTGGGGCCGGGGAGGCCCGGGGAGCTGTTTTTT; V gene: TRBV5-1; clone size: -; D gene: -; J gene: TRBJ2-2
CDR3 protein: CASSPNVGNQPQHF; CDR3 DNA: TGCGCCAGCAGCCCGAACGTCGGCAATCAGCCCCAGCATTTT; V gene: TRBV5-1; clone size: -; D gene: -; J gene: TRBJ1-5
CDR3 protein: CASSLWSGAINNSPLHF; CDR3 DNA: TGTGCCAGCAGTTTATGGTCAGGGGCGATCAATAATTCACCCCTCCACTTT; V gene: TRBV27; clone size: -; D gene: -; J gene: TRBJ1-6
CDR3 protein: CASSSPTGGFLNTGELFF; CDR3 DNA: TGCGCCAGCAGCTCTCCGACAGGGGGCTTCCTCAACACCGGGGAGCTGTTTTTT; V gene: TRBV5-1; clone size: -; D gene: TRBD1; J gene: TRBJ2-2
CDR3 protein: CASSDWGGTEAFF; CDR3 DNA: TGCGCCAGCAGTGATTGGGGGGGAACTGAAGCTTTCTTT; V gene: TRBV10-1; clone size: few; D gene: -; J gene: TRBJ1-1
CDR3 protein: CASSQAGGNQPQHF; CDR3 DNA: TGTGCCAGCAGCCAAGCCGGTGGCAATCAGCCCCAGCATTTT; V gene: TRBV14; clone size: -; D gene: -; J gene: TRBJ1-5
CDR3 protein: CASSQDTILGAEAFF; CDR3 DNA: TGTGCCAGCAGCCAGGACACTATCCTAGGGGCTGAAGCTTTCTTT; V gene: TRBV5-6; clone size: -; D gene: -; J gene: TRBJ1-1
CDR3 protein: CASSPRSTLNTEAFF; CDR3 DNA: TGTGCCAGCAGTCCGCGGTCAACTCTGAACACTGAAGCTTTCTTT; V gene: TRBV27; clone size: -; D gene: -; J gene: TRBJ1-1
CDR3 protein: CSVATGAREQFF; CDR3 DNA: TGCAGCGTTGCGACAGGGGCTCGTGAGCAGTTCTTC; V gene: TRBV29-1; clone size: -; D gene: TRBD1; J gene: TRBJ2-1
CDR3 protein: CASRNRQGSYNEQFF; CDR3 DNA: TGTGCCAGCAGAAATCGACAGGGATCATACAATGAGCAGTTCTTC; V gene: TRBV5-5; clone size: -; D gene: TRBD1; J gene: TRBJ2-1
CDR3 protein: CASSLEHATEAFF; CDR3 DNA: TGTGCCAGCAGCTTGGAACACGCCACTGAAGCTTTCTTT; V gene: TRBV5-4; clone size: few; D gene: -; J gene: TRBJ1-1
CDR3 protein: CASSPFNFRGWVDTEAFF; CDR3 DNA: TGTGCCAGCAGCCCGTTTAATTTTAGAGGGTGGGTCGACACTGAAGCTTTCTTT; V gene: TRBV27; clone size: -; D gene: -; J gene: TRBJ1-1
CDR3 protein: CASSLEQSLNSPLHF; CDR3 DNA: TGTGCCAGCAGCTTAGAACAGTCGCTTAACTCACCCCTCCACTTT; V gene: TRBV7-2; clone size: -; D gene: -; J gene: TRBJ1-6
CDR3 protein: CASTTTGAGWGQPQHF; CDR3 DNA: TGTGCCAGCACCACAACCGGCGCCGGCTGGGGTCAGCCCCAGCATTTT; V gene: TRBV28; clone size: -; D gene: -; J gene: TRBJ1-5
CDR3 protein: CASRQRGSTDTQYF; CDR3 DNA: TGCGCCAGCAGACAGCGGGGTAGCACAGATACGCAGTATTTT; V gene: TRBV10-2; clone size: -; D gene: TRBD2; J gene: TRBJ2-3